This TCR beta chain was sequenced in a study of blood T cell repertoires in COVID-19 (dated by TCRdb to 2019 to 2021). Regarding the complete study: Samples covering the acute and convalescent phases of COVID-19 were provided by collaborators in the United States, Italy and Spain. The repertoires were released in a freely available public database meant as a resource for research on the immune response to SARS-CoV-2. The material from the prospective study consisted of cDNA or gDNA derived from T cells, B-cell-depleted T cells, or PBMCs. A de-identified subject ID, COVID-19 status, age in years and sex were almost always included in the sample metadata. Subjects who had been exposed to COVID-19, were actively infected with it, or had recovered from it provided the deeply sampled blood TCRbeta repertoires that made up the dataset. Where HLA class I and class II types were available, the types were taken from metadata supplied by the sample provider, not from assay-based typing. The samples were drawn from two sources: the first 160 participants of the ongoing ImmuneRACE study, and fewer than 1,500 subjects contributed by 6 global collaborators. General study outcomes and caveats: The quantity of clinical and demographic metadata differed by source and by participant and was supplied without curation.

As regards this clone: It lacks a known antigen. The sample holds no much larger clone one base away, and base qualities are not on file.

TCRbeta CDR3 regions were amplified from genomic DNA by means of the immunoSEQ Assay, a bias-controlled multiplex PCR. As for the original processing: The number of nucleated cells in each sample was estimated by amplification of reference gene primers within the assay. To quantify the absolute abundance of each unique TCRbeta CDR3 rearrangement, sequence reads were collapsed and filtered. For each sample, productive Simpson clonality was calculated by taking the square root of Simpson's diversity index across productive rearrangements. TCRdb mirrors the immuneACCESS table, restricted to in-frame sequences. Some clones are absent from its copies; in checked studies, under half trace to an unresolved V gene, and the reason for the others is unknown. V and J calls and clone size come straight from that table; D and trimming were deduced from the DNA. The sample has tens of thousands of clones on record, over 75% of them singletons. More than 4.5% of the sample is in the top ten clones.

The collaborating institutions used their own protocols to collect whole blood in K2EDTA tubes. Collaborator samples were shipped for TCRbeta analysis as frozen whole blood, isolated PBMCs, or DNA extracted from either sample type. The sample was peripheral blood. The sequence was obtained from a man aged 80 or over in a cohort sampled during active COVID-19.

DNA sequence: TGTGCCAGCAGTTTATGGTCTAGCGGGGACCAAGAGACCCAGTACTTC. The translation is CASSLWSSGDQETQYF. In this chain, TRBV27 is recombined with TRBJ2-5; 9 middle bases align to TRBD2. The CDR3 contains 16 residues, cysteine and phenylalanine counted. The read is trimmed to its CDR3 DNA, 48 bases read in frame from base 1. From V the trimming removes 1 base and from J it removes 0 bases, while the gene matches leave 3 bases of the junction unaccounted for. The germline V gene (reference sequence) supplies CDR1 MNHEY and CDR2 SMNVEV.